Listed below are T cell receptor beta chains from one sample, sequenced in a study of breast tumors, draining lymph nodes, adjacent tissues. One entry per CDR3 protein results from TCRdb running MiXCR on the multiplex PCR reads. The table includes approximately 130,000 distinct CDR3 sequences, about a fifth detected once. The sample was axillary lymph node tissue. These receptors were taken from a female donor with breast cancer. Some clones in this sample may be carry-over from other donors' samples. The CDR3 runs from the conserved cysteine through the conserved F or W. A D gene is named only where the DNA matches it firmly. Part of the rows lack a size; the others show once, few, many or a class for expanded clones.

j_gene | len | v_gene | d_gene | abundance | CDR3aa | CDR3nt
TRBJ1-2 | 16 | TRBV7-2 | TRBD1 | many | CASSLKPGQGDYGYTF | TGTGCCAGCAGCCTCAAGCCGGGACAGGGGGACTATGGCTACACCTTC
TRBJ1-6 | 14 | TRBV2 | - | many | CARSRDIENSPLHF | TGTGCCAGGAGCCGGGACATAGAAAATTCACCCCTCCACTTT
TRBJ1-5 | 15 | TRBV12-3/TRBV12-4 | TRBD1 | many | CASSLGGQPNQPQHF | TGTGCCAGCAGTTTAGGGGGACAGCCGAATCAGCCCCAGCATTTT
TRBJ2-2 | 15 | TRBV7-9 | TRBD1 | many | CASSLTGRGTGELFF | TGTGCCAGCAGCTTGACAGGGCGCGGGACCGGGGAGCTGTTTTTT
TRBJ2-3 | 15 | TRBV3-1 | - | few | CASSPSLVPTDTQYF | TGTGCCAGCAGCCCCAGCCTAGTCCCCACAGATACGCAGTATTTT
TRBJ2-3 | 16 | TRBV20-1 | TRBD1 | many | CSARDPGTGSTDTQYF | TGCAGTGCTAGAGATCCAGGGACAGGGTCCACAGATACGCAGTATTTT
TRBJ2-1 | 16 | TRBV7-9 | - | many | CASSLGSGGLDDEQFF | TGTGCCAGCAGCTTAGGTAGCGGAGGTCTTGATGATGAGCAGTTCTTC
TRBJ2-1 | 15 | TRBV5-8 | - | many | CASSLLTGPYNEQFF | TGTGCCAGCAGCTTGTTGACAGGTCCCTACAATGAGCAGTTCTTC
TRBJ2-7 | 15 | TRBV6-5 | TRBD2 | many | CASSLLAGATYEQYF | TGTGCCAGCAGTCTCCTAGCGGGAGCGACCTACGAGCAGTACTTC
TRBJ1-6 | 13 | TRBV6-6 | TRBD1 | many | CASEGQLDSPLHF | TGTGCCAGCGAGGGACAGCTGGATTCACCCCTCCACTTT
TRBJ2-3 | 15 | TRBV20-1 | TRBD2 | many | CSAREDLAGPDTQYF | TGCAGTGCTAGAGAGGACCTAGCGGGACCAGATACGCAGTATTTT
TRBJ2-5 | 12 | TRBV20-1 | - | many | CSARGGAGTQYF | TGCAGTGCTAGAGGAGGAGCTGGGACCCAGTACTTC
TRBJ2-5 | 14 | TRBV11-3 | - | many | CASSPRGGVETQYF | TGTGCCAGCAGCCCCCGAGGGGGGGTCGAGACCCAGTACTTC
TRBJ2-6 | 16 | TRBV15 | - | many | CATSRDRNSGANVLTF | TGTGCCACCAGCAGAGATCGGAACTCTGGGGCCAACGTCCTGACTTTC
TRBJ2-1 | 13 | TRBV27 | - | few | CASRRSGYNEQFF | TGTGCCAGCAGAAGAAGTGGCTACAATGAGCAGTTCTTC
TRBJ2-7 | 16 | TRBV7-8 | TRBD2 | many | CASSPWGGGSSYEQYF | TGTGCCAGCAGCCCGTGGGGCGGGGGGAGCTCCTACGAGCAGTACTTC
TRBJ2-1 | 16 | TRBV4-1 | TRBD2 | many | CASSQLLAGAYNEQFF | TGCGCCAGCAGCCAATTACTAGCGGGAGCATACAATGAGCAGTTCTTC
TRBJ2-5 | 14 | TRBV5-1 | - | many | CASSLTGAQETQYF | TGCGCCAGCAGCTTAACCGGGGCCCAAGAGACCCAGTACTTC
TRBJ2-7 | 11 | TRBV7-9 | - | many | CASSLGQGLLF | TGTGCCAGCAGCTTAGGGCAGGGCCTACTCTTC
TRBJ2-2 | 17 | TRBV4-3 | TRBD1 | many | CASSHPGQGLNTGELFF | TGCGCCAGCAGCCACCCGGGACAGGGGCTGAACACCGGGGAGCTGTTTTTT
TRBJ2-1 | 14 | TRBV4-1 | - | many | CASSQESWVNEQFF | TGCGCCAGCAGCCAAGAATCCTGGGTAAATGAGCAGTTCTTC
TRBJ2-1 | 14 | TRBV7-9 | TRBD1 | many | CASSYRGEYNEQFF | TGTGCCAGCAGCTACAGGGGGGAATACAATGAGCAGTTCTTC
TRBJ2-7 | 14 | TRBV4-2 | TRBD1 | many | CASSLGQDSYEQYF | TGTGCCAGCAGCCTTGGACAGGACTCCTACGAGCAGTACTTC
TRBJ2-1 | 16 | TRBV5-1 | - | - | CASSLIRLSSYNEQFF | TGCGCCAGCAGCTTAATTCGCCTAAGCTCCTACAATGAGCAGTTCTTC
TRBJ2-2 | 16 | TRBV19 | TRBD2 | many | CASRASGRRRTGELFF | TGTGCCAGTAGGGCTAGCGGGAGAAGGCGCACCGGGGAGCTGTTTTTT
TRBJ2-1 | 13 | TRBV4-1 | - | many | CASSQGGRNEQFF | TGCGCCAGCAGCCAAGGTGGTAGAAATGAGCAGTTCTTC
TRBJ2-1 | 12 | TRBV10-3 | - | many | CAIAEVDNEQFF | TGTGCCATTGCCGAGGTGGACAATGAGCAGTTCTTC
TRBJ2-2 | 16 | TRBV5-1 | - | - | CASSLDLRATTGEPFF | TGCGCCAGCAGCTTGGATCTTCGGGCGACCACCGGGGAGCCGTTTTTT
TRBJ2-5 | 12 | TRBV28 | - | many | CASSLDSETQYF | TGTGCCAGCAGCCTAGATTCCGAGACCCAGTACTTC
TRBJ2-7 | 15 | TRBV4-2 | TRBD1 | many | CASSPGDRGSYEQYF | TGTGCCAGCAGCCCTGGGGACAGGGGGTCCTACGAGCAGTACTTC
TRBJ2-4 | 17 | TRBV10-3 | - | - | CATGQGAAGDVKNIQYF | TGTGCCACGGGACAGGGAGCAGCGGGAGATGTCAAAAACATTCAGTACTTC
TRBJ2-3 | 17 | TRBV7-8 | - | many | CASSLDLGSRASDTQYF | TGTGCCAGCAGCTTAGATTTGGGGTCTCGGGCTTCAGATACGCAGTATTTT
TRBJ1-1 | 11 | TRBV20-1 | - | once | CSVAGNTEAFF | TGCAGTGTAGCTGGGAACACTGAAGCTTTCTTT
TRBJ2-3 | 19 | TRBV5-4 | TRBD2 | - | CASSLGGPTSGRAGNTQYF | TGTGCCAGCAGCTTGGGGGGCCCCACTAGCGGGAGGGCCGGGAATACGCAGTATTTT
TRBJ1-2 | 14 | TRBV11-2 | TRBD1 | - | CASSGTGGSYGYTF | TGTGCCAGCAGTGGGACAGGGGGATCCTATGGCTACACCTTC
TRBJ2-3 | 14 | TRBV29-1 | - | many | CSAAHGATTDTQYF | TGCAGCGCCGCCCACGGGGCTACAACAGATACGCAGTATTTT
TRBJ2-3 | 15 | TRBV10-3 | TRBD2 | many | CAISESRGLDDTQYF | TGTGCCATCAGTGAGTCGAGGGGACTAGATGATACGCAGTATTTT
TRBJ2-2 | 14 | TRBV27 | - | many | CASRLGANTGELFF | TGTGCCAGCAGATTGGGGGCGAACACCGGGGAGCTGTTTTTT
TRBJ1-3 | 17 | TRBV3-1 | - | - | CASSQDRDVVSGNTIYF | TGTGCCAGCAGCCAAGATAGGGACGTAGTCTCTGGAAACACCATATATTTT
TRBJ1-3 | 16 | TRBV18 | - | few | CASSPGGGNSGNTIYF | TGTGCCAGCTCACCGGGTGGCGGTAACTCTGGAAACACCATATATTTT
TRBJ2-7 | 17 | TRBV20-1 | TRBD2 | many | CSATGTSGSARGGEQYF | TGCAGTGCGACCGGGACTAGCGGGAGCGCGCGGGGTGGGGAGCAGTACTTC
TRBJ2-5 | 13 | TRBV20-1 | - | - | CSASPAGDETQYF | TGCAGTGCTTCGCCCGCAGGGGATGAGACCCAGTACTTC
TRBJ2-7 | 13 | TRBV5-4 | - | many | CASSLVGTEEQYF | TGTGCCAGCAGCTTGGTAGGGACGGAGGAGCAGTACTTC
TRBJ1-5 | 15 | TRBV6-2/TRBV6-3 | - | - | CASSTRERVRPPQHF | TGTGCCAGCAGTACGCGGGAGAGGGTTCGACCGCCCCAGCATTTT
TRBJ2-5 | 18 | TRBV15 | TRBD2 | many | CATSRRLAGASWGETQYF | TGTGCCACCAGCAGAAGACTAGCGGGAGCCTCGTGGGGAGAGACCCAGTACTTC
TRBJ2-1 | 15 | TRBV10-1 | TRBD2 | many | CASRTKREESNEQFF | TGCGCCAGCAGGACTAAACGGGAGGAGAGCAATGAGCAGTTCTTC
TRBJ2-2 | 16 | TRBV7-2 | - | many | CASSLGGAGNTGELFF | TGTGCCAGCAGCTTAGGTGGCGCGGGGAACACCGGGGAGCTGTTTTTT
TRBJ2-1 | 18 | TRBV7-9 | TRBD2 | few | CASRNKSGRTFLYNEQFF | TGTGCCAGCCGAAATAAAAGCGGGAGGACGTTTCTCTACAATGAGCAGTTCTTC
TRBJ1-3 | 15 | TRBV4-2 | - | many | CASSKSPASGNTIYF | TGTGCCAGCAGCAAAAGCCCAGCCTCTGGAAACACCATATATTTT
TRBJ2-7 | 13 | TRBV6-2/TRBV6-3 | - | many | CASSYGADYEQYF | TGTGCCAGCAGTTATGGTGCCGACTACGAGCAGTACTTC